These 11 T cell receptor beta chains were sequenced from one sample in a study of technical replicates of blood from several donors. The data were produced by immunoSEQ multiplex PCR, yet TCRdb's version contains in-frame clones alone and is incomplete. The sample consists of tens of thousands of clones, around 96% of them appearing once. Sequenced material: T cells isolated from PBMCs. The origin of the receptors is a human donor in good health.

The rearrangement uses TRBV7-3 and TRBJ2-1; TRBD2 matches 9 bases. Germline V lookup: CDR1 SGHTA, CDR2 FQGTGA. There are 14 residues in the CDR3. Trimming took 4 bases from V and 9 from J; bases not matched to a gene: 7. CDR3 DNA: TGTGCCAGCAGCTCCGGCGGGAGGGCCTTTGAGCAGTTCTTC. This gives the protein CASSSGGRAFEQFF.

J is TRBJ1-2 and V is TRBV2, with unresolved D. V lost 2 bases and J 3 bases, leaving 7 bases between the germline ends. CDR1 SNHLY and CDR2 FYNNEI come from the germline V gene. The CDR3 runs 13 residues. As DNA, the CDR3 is TGTGCCAGCAGTGAACAGGCCTACTATGGCTACACCTTC. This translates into CASSEQAYYGYTF. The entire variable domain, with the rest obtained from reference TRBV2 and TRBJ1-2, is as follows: EPEVTQTPSHQVTQMGQEVILRCVPISNHLYFYWYRQILGQKVEFLVSFYNNEISEKSEIFDDQFSVERPDGSNFTLKIRSTKLEDSAMYFCASSEQAYYGYTFGSGTRLTVV.

The CDR3 DNA sequence: TGTGCCAGCAGCTTAGCGGGGCTTAACAATGAGCAGTTCTTC. It is translated as CASSLAGLNNEQFF. The J gene is TRBJ2-1, the V gene TRBV7-3; weak D call: TRBD2 (6 bases). The CDR3 contains 14 residues. Germline V CDR1 and CDR2: SGHTA, FQGTGA. Trimming shortened V by 2 bases and J by 5 bases, and 10 bases separated the two germline ends.

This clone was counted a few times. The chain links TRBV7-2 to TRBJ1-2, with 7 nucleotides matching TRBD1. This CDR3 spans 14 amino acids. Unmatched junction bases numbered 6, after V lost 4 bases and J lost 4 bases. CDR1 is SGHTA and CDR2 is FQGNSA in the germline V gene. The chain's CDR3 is CASSSSGTAYGYTF. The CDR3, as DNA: TGTGCCAGCAGCTCCTCCGGGACAGCCTATGGCTACACCTTC.

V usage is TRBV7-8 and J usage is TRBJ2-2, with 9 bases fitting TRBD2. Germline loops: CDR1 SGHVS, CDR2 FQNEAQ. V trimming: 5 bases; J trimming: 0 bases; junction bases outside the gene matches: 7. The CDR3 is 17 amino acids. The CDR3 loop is CASSPSGGGANTGELFF. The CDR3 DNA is TGTGCCAGCAGCCCCTCCGGCGGGGGGGCGAACACCGGGGAGCTGTTTTTT. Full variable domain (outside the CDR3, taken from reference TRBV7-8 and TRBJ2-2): GAGVSQSPRYKVAKRGQDVALRCDPISGHVSLFWYQQALGQGPEFLTYFQNEAQLDKSGLPSDRFFAERPEGSVSTLKIQRTQQEDSAVYLCASSPSGGGANTGELFFGEGSRLTVL.

CDR3 sequence (DNA): TGTGCCAGCAGCTTATCGGGAGCATATGGCTACACCTTC. As protein: CASSLSGAYGYTF. The V and J genes are TRBV11-3 and TRBJ1-2; D gene unclear. Per the germline V gene, CDR1 is SGHNT and CDR2 is YENEEA. Trimming took 2 bases from V and 5 from J, leaving 9 bases between them. CDR3 length equals 13 residues.

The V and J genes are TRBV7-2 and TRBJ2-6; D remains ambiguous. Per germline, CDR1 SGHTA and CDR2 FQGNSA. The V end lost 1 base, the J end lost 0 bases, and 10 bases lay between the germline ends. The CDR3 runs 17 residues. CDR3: CASSLEMLFSGANVLTF. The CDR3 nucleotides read TGTGCCAGCAGCTTAGAGATGCTATTCTCTGGGGCCAACGTCCTGACTTTC. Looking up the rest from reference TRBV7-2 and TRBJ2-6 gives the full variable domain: GAGVSQSPSNKVTEKGKDVELRCDPISGHTALYWYRQSLGQGLEFLIYFQGNSAPDKSGLPSDRFSAERTGGSVSTLTIQRTQQEDSAVYLCASSLEMLFSGANVLTFGAGSRLTVL.

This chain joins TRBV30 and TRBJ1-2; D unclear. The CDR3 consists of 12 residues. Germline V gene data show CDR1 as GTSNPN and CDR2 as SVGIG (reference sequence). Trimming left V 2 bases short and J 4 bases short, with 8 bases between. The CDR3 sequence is CAWSSGLYGYTF. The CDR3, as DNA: TGTGCCTGGAGTTCAGGCCTCTATGGCTACACCTTC.

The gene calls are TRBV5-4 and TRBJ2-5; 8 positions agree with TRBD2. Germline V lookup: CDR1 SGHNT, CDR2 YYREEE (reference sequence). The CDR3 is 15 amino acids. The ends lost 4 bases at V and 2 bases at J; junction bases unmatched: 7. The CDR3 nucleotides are TGTGCCAGCAGCCTGGGGGGACTAGATCAAGAGACCCAGTACTTC. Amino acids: CASSLGGLDQETQYF.

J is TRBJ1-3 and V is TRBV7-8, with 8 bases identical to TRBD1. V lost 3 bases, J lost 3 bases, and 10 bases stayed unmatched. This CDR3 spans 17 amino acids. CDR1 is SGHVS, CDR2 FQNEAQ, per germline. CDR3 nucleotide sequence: TGTGCCAGCAGCTTGGACAGGGTTCTTTCGGGTGGAAACACCATATATTTT. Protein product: CASSLDRVLSGGNTIYF.

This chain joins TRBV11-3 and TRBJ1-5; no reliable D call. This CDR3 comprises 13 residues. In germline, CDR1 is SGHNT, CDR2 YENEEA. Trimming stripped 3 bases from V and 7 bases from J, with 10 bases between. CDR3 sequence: CASSLEEGQPQHF. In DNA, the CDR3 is TGTGCCAGCAGCTTGGAAGAGGGACAGCCCCAGCATTTT.